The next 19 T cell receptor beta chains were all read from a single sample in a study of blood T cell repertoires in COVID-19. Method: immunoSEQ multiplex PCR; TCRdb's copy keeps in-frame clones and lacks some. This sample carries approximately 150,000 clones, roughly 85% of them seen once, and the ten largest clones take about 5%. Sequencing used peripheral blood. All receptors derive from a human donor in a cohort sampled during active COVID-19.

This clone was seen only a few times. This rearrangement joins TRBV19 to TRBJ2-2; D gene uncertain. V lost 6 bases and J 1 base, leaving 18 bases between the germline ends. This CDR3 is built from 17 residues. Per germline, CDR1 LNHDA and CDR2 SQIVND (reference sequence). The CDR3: CASRATIPVLNTGELFF. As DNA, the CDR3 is TGTGCCAGTAGGGCTACTATCCCCGTACTGAACACCGGGGAGCTGTTTTTT.

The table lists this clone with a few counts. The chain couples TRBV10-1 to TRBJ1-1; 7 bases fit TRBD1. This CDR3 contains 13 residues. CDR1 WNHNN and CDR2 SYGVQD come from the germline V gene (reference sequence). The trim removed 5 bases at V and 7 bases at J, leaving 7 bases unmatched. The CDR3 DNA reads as TGCGCCAGCAGTCCTCCGGGACAGCGTGAAGCTTTCTTT. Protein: CASSPPGQREAFF.

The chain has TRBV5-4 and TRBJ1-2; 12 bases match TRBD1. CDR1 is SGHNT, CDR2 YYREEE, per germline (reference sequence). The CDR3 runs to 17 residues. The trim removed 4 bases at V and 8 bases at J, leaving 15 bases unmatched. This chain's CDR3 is CASSPLSLGQGARGYTF. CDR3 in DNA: TGTGCCAGCAGCCCCCTGTCGCTGGGACAGGGGGCGCGCGGCTACACCTTC.

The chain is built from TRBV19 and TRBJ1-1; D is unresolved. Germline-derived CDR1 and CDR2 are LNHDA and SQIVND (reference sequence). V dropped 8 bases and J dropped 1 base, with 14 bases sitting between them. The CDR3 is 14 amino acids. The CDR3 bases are TGTGCCAGTTCGCAACTAGCCCGGAACACTGAAGCTTTCTTT. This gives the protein CASSQLARNTEAFF.

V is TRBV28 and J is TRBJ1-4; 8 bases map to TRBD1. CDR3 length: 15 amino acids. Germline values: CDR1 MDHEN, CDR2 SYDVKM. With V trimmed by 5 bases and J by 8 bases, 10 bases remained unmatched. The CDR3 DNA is TGTGCCAGCAGTCCCCATGGACAGGGCGAAGAAAAACTGTTTTTT. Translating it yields CASSPHGQGEEKLFF.

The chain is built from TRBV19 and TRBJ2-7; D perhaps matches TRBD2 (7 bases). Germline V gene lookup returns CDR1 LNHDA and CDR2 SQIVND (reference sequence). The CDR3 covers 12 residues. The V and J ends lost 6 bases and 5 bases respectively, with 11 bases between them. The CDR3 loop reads CASRGGQNEQYF. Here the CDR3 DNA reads TGTGCCAGTAGGGGGGGGCAGAACGAGCAGTACTTC.

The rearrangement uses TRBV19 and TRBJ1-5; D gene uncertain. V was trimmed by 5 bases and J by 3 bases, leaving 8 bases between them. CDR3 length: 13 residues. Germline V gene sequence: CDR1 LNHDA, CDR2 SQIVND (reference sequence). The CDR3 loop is CASSSGDNQPQHF. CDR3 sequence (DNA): TGTGCCAGTAGTTCCGGGGACAATCAGCCCCAGCATTTT.

This chain's CDR3 is CASSPLAGGTFADTQYF. CDR3 bases: TGTGCCAGCAGCCCCCTAGCGGGAGGGACTTTTGCAGATACGCAGTATTTT. This chain uses TRBV7-6 with TRBJ2-3, with TRBD2 matching over 12 bases. The germline gives CDR1 SGHVS, CDR2 FNYEAQ. The CDR3 length is 17 residues. The V gene end was trimmed by 5 bases and the J gene end by 4 bases; junction bases not matched to a gene: 10. Full variable domain (remainder filled in from reference TRBV7-6 and TRBJ2-3): GAGVSQSPRYKVTKRGQDVALRCDPISGHVSLYWYRQALGQGPEFLTYFNYEAQQDKSGLPNDRFSAERPEGSISTLTIQRTEQRDSAMYRCASSPLAGGTFADTQYFGPGTRLTVL.

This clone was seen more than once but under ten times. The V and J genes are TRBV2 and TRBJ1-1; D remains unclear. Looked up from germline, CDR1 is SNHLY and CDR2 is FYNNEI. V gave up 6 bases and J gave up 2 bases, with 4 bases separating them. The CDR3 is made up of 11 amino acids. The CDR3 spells CASSLNTEAFF. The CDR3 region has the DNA TGTGCCAGCAGCCTAAACACTGAAGCTTTCTTT.

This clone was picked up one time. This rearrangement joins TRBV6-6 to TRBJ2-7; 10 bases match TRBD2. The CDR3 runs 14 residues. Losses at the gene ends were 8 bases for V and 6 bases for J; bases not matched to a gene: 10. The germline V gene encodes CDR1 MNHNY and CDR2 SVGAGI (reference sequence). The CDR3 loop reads CASREGSGRPEQYF. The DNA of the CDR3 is TGTGCCAGCCGGGAGGGTAGCGGGAGGCCCGAGCAGTACTTC.

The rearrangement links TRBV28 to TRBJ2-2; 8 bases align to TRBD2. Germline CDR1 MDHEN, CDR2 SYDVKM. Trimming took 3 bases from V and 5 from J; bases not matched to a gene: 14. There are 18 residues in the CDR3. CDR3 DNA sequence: TGTGCCAGCAGTTTCCCCAGCGGGAGTCCCAGTCTTACCGGGGAGCTGTTTTTT. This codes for CASSFPSGSPSLTGELFF. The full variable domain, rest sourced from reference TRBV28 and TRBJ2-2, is DVKVTQSSRYLVKRTGEKVFLECVQDMDHENMFWYRQDPGLGLRLIYFSYDVKMKEKGDIPEGYSVSREKKERFSLILESASTNQTSMYLCASSFPSGSPSLTGELFFGEGSRLTVL.

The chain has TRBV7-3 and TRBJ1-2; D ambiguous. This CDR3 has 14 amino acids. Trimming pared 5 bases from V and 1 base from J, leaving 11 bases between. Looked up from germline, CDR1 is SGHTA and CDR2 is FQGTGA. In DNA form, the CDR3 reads TGTGCCAGCAGCCTCACACGAATTAACTATGGCTACACCTTC. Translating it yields CASSLTRINYGYTF.

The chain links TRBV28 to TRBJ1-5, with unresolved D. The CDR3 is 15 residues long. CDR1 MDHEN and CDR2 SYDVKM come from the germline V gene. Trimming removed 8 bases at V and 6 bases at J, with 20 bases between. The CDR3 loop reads CASATRGPSSQPQHF. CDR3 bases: TGTGCCAGCGCCACTCGCGGGCCGTCGAGTCAGCCCCAGCATTTT.

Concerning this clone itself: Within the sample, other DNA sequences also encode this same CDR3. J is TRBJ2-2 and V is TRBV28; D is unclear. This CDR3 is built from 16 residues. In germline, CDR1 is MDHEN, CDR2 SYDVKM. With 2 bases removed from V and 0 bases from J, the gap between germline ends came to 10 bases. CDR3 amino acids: CASSLISTSNTGELFF. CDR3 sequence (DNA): TGTGCCAGCAGTTTAATAAGTACTTCGAACACCGGGGAGCTGTTTTTT.

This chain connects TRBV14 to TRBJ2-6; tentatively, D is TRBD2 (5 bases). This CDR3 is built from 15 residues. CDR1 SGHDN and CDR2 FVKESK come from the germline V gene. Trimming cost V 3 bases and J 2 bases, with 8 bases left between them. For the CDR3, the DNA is TGTGCCAGCAGCCAGAGGGTGGCTGGGGCCAACGTCCTGACTTTC. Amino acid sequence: CASSQRVAGANVLTF.

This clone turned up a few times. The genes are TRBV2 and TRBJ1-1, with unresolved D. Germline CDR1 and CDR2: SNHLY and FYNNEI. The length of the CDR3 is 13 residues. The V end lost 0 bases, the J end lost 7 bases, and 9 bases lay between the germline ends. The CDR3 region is CASSEARQIEAFF. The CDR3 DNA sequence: TGTGCCAGCAGTGAAGCGAGGCAGATTGAAGCTTTCTTT.

As DNA, the CDR3 is TGTGCCAGCAGTGAATCGGTAGAGCGGGAGGACTACGAGCAGTACTTC. Translating gives CASSESVEREDYEQYF. The chain carries TRBV6-1 and TRBJ2-7; 9 bases are a match to TRBD2. This CDR3 is 16 amino acids long. CDR1 and CDR2 (germline): MNHNS, SASEGT. V shed 2 bases, J shed 3 bases, and the junction held 8 bases outside the gene matches.

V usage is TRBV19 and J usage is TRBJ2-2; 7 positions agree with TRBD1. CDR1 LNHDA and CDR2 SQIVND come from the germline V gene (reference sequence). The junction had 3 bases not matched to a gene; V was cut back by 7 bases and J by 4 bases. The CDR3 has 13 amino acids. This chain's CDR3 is CASTAGGTGELFF. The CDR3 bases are TGTGCCAGTACGGCAGGGGGCACCGGGGAGCTGTTTTTT.

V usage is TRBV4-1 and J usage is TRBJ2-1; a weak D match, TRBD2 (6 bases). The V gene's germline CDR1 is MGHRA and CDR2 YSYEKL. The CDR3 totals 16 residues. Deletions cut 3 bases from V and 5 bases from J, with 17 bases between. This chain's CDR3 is CASSQGSGDIHNEQFF. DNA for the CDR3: TGCGCCAGCAGCCAGGGTTCGGGGGATATCCACAATGAGCAGTTCTTC.